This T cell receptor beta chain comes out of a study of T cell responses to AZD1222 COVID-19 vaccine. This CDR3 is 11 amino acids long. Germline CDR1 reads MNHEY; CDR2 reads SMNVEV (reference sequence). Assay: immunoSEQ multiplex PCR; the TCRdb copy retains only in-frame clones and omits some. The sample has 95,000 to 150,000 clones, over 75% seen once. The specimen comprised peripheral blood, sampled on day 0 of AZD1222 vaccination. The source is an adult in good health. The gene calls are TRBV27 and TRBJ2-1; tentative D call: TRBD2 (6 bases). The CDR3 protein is CGPAGTGEQFF. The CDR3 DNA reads TGTGGCCCGGCGGGAACGGGCGAGCAGTTCTTC.